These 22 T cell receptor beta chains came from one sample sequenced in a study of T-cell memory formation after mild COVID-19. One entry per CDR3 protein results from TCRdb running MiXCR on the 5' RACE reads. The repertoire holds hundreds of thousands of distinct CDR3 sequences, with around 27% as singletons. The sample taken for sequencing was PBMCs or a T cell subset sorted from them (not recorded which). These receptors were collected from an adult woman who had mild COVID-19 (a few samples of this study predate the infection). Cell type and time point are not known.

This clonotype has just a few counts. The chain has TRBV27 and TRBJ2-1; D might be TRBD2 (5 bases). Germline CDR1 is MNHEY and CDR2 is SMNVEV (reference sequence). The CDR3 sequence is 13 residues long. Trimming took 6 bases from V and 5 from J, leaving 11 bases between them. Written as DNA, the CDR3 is TGTGCCAGCAGAGACTACATCCACAATGAGCAGTTCTTC. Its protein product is CASRDYIHNEQFF.

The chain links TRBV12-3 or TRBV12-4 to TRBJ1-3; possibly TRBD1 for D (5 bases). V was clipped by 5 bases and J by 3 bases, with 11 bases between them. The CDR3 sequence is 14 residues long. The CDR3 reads CASSARGLGNTIYF. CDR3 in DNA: TGTGCCAGCAGTGCGAGGGGCCTTGGAAACACCATATATTTT.

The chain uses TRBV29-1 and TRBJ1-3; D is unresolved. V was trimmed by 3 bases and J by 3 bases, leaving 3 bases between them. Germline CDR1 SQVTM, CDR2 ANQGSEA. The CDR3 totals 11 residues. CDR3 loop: CSVEIGNTIYF. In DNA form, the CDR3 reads TGCAGCGTTGAGATTGGAAACACCATATATTTT.

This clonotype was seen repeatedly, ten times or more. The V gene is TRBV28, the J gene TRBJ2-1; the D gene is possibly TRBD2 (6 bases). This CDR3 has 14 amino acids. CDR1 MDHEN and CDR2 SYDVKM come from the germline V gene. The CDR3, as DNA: TGTGCATCGGGAGTCTCCTACTCCTACAATGAGCAGTTCTTC. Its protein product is CASGVSYSYNEQFF.

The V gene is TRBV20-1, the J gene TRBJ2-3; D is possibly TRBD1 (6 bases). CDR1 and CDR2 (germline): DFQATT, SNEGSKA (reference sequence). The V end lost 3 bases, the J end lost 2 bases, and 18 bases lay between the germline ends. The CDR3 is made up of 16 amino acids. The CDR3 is CSASEPRTASTDTQYF. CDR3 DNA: TGCAGTGCTAGCGAGCCACGGACAGCTTCCACAGATACGCAGTATTTT.

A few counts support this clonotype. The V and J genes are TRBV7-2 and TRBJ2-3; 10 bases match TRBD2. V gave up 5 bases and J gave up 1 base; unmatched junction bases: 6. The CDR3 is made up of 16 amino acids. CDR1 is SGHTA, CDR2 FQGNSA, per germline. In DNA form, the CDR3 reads TGTGCCAGCAGCCGCTCTAGCGGGGGCGGCACAGATACGCAGTATTTT. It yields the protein CASSRSSGGGTDTQYF.

The CDR3 reads CASSTGGDQETQYF. Here the CDR3 DNA reads TGTGCCAGCAGCACAGGGGGGGACCAAGAGACCCAGTACTTC. The chain combines TRBV9 with TRBJ2-5, with a possible D match to TRBD1 (8 bases). Trimming took off 4 bases at V and 0 bases at J, with 10 bases between the two ends. This CDR3 is built from 14 residues. Per the germline V gene, CDR1 is SGDLS and CDR2 is YYNGEE.

The CDR3 is CASSIGGEQFF. DNA of the CDR3: TGTGCCAGTAGTATCGGCGGTGAGCAGTTCTTC. The chain recombines TRBV19 with TRBJ2-1; D remains ambiguous. The V gene lost 3 bases and the J gene lost 9 bases, with 6 bases spanning the gap. The germline V gene encodes CDR1 LNHDA and CDR2 SQIVND (reference sequence). This CDR3 comprises 11 residues.

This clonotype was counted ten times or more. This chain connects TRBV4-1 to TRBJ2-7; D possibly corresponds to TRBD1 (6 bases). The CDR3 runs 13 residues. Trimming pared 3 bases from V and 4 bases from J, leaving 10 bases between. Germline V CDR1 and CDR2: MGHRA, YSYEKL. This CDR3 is CASSHDRSYEQYF. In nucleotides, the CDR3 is TGCGCCAGCAGCCACGACAGGTCGTACGAGCAGTACTTC.

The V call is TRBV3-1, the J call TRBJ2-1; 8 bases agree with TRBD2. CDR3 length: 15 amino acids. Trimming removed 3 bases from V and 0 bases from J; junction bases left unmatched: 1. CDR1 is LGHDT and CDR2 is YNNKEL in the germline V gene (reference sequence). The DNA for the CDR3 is TGTGCCAGCAGCCACAGCGGGGGCTCCTACAATGAGCAGTTCTTC. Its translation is CASSHSGGSYNEQFF.

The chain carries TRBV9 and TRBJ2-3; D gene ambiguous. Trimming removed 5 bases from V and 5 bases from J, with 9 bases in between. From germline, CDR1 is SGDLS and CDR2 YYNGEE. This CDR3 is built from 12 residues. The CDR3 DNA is TGTGCCAGCAGAGATGGTAAAGATACGCAGTATTTT. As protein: CASRDGKDTQYF.

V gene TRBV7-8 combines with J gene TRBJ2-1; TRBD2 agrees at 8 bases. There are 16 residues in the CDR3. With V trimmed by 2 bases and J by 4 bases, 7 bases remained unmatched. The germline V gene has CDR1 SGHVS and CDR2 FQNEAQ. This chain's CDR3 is CASSLRAGAAYNEQFF. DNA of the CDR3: TGTGCCAGCAGCTTAAGAGCGGGAGCGGCGTACAATGAGCAGTTCTTC.

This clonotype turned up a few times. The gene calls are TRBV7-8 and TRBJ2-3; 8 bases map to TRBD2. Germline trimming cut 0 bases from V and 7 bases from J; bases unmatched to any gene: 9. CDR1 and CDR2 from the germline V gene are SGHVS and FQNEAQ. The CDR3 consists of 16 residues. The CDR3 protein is CASSLAVAGLLNTQYF. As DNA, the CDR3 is TGTGCCAGCAGCTTAGCTGTAGCGGGGTTGTTAAATACGCAGTATTTT.

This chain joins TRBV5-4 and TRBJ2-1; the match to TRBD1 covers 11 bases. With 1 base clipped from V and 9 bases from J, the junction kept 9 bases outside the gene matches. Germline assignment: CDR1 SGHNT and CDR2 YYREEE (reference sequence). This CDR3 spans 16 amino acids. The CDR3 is CASSLCGTGGDCEQFF. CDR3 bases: TGTGCCAGCAGCTTGTGTGGGACAGGGGGGGACTGTGAGCAGTTCTTC.

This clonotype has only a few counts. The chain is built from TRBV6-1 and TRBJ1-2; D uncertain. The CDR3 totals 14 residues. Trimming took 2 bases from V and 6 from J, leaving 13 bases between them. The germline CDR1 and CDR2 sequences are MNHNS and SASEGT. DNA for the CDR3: TGTGCCAGCAGTGAAACCAGGTCCTGGGATGGCTACACCTTC. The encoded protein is CASSETRSWDGYTF.

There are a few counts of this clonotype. CDR3: CATSTPGVWRELFF. The CDR3 nucleotides read TGTGCCACCTCTACCCCCGGGGTGTGGCGGGAGCTGTTTTTT. The rearrangement uses TRBV12-3 or TRBV12-4 and TRBJ2-2, with D perhaps matching TRBD2 (5 bases). The CDR3 has 14 amino acids. With 10 bases removed from V and 9 bases from J, the gap between germline ends came to 21 bases.

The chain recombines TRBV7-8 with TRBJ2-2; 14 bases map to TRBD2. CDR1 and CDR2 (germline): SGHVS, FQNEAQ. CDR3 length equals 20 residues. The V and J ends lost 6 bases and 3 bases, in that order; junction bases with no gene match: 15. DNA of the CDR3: TGTGCCAGCAGTTCACGGCTTAAGACTAGCGGGAGGGCCGACACCGGGGAGCTGTTTTTT. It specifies CASSSRLKTSGRADTGELFF.

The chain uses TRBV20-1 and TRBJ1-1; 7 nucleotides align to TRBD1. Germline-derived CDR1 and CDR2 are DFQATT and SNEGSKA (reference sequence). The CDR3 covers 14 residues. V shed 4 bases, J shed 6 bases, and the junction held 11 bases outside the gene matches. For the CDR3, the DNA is TGCAGTGCTAAGAGGGGGGACAGAAGGGCTGAAGCTTTCTTT. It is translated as CSAKRGDRRAEAFF.

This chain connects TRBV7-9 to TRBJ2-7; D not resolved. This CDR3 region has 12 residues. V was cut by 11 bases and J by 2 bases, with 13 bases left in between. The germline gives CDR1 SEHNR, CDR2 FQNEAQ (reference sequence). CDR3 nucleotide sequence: TGTGCCGGATCCTACCTTGCCTACGAGCAGTACTTC. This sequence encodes CAGSYLAYEQYF.

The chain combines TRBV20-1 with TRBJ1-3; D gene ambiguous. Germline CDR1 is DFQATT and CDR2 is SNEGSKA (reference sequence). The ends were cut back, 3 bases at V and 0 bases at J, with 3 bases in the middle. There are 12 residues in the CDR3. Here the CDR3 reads CSASTSGNTIYF. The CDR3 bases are TGCAGTGCTAGTACCTCTGGAAACACCATATATTTT.

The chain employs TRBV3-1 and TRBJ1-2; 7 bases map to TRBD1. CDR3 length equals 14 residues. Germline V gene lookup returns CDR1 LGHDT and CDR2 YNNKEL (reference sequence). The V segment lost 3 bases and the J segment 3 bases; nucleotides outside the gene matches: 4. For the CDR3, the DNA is TGTGCCAGCAGCCAGGAAGGGGGCTACTATGGCTACACCTTC. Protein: CASSQEGGYYGYTF.

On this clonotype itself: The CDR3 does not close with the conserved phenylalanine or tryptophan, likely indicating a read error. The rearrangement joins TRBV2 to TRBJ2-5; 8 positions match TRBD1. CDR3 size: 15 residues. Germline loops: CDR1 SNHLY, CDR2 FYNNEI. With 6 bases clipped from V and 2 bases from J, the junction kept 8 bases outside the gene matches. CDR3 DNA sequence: TGTGCCAGCAGGAGGGGACAGGACATACAAGAGACCCAGTACCTC. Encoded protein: CASRRGQDIQETQYL.